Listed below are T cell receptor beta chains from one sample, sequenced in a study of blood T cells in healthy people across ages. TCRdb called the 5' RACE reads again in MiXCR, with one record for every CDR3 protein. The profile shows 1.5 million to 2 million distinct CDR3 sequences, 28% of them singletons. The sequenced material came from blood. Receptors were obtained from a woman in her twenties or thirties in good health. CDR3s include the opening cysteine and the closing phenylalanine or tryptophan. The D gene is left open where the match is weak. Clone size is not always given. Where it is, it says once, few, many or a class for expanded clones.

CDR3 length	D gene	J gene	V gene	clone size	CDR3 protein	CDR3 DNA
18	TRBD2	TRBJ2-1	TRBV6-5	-	CASSYTRPGSGVHNEQFF	TGTGCCAGCAGTTACACCCGCCCGGGGAGCGGGGTCCACAATGAGCAGTTCTTC
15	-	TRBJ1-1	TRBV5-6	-	CASNLGDTMNTEAFF	TGTGCCAGCAACTTGGGGGACACCATGAACACTGAAGCTTTCTTT
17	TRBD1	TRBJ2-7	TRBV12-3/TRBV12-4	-	CASSSDPRGRKGYEQYF	TGTGCCAGCAGTTCCGACCCCAGGGGGCGAAAGGGCTACGAGCAGTACTTC
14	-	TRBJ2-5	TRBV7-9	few	CASSLATSQETQYF	TGTGCCAGCAGCTTAGCGACTTCTCAAGAGACCCAGTACTTC
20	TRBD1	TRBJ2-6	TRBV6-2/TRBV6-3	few	CASREDRIRQGLSGANVLTF	TGTGCCAGCAGAGAAGACCGGATTAGACAGGGTCTCTCTGGGGCCAACGTCCTGACTTTC
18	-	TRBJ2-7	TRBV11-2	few	CASSVGGRAGALSYEQYF	TGTGCCAGCAGCGTAGGGGGGAGGGCGGGGGCCCTCTCCTACGAGCAGTACTTC
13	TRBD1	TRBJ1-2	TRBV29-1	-	CSAGTAQAPGYTF	TGCAGCGCCGGGACAGCCCAGGCACCCGGCTACACCTTC
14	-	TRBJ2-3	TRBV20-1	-	CSASESVRADTQYF	TGCAGTGCTAGTGAGAGCGTAAGGGCAGATACGCAGTATTTT
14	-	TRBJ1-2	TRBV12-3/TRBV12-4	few	CASRTTGSDYGYTF	TGTGCCAGCAGGACAACAGGGTCGGACTATGGCTACACCTTC
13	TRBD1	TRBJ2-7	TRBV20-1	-	CSASKGQGGEQYF	TGCAGTGCCAGTAAGGGACAGGGAGGCGAGCAGTACTTC
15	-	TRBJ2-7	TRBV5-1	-	CASSTGQTFSYEQYF	TGCGCCAGCAGCACGGGACAAACTTTCTCCTACGAGCAGTACTTC
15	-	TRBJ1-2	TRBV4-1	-	CASSQDGGRRYGYTF	TGCGCCAGCAGCCAAGATGGGGGGCGACGCTATGGCTACACCTTC
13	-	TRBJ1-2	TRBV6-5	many	CASLDSSNYGYTF	TGTGCCAGTCTGGACAGCTCTAACTATGGCTACACCTTC
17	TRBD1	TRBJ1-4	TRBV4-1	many	CASSHDRGRTTNEKLFF	TGCGCCAGCAGCCATGACAGGGGCCGAACAACTAATGAAAAACTGTTTTTT
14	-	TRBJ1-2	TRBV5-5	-	CASSGETGSYGYTF	TGTGCCAGCAGCGGGGAGACAGGATCCTATGGCTACACCTTC
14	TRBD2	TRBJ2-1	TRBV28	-	CASSYSGGTNERFF	TGTGCCAGCAGTTATAGCGGGGGGACCAATGAGCGGTTCTTC
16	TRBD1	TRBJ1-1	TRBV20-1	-	CSARTGTGARNTEAFF	TGCAGTGCTAGAACCGGGACAGGGGCGCGGAACACTGAAGCTTTCTTT
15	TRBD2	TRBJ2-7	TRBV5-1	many	CASSLSGGTLYEQYF	TGCGCCAGCAGCCTTAGCGGGGGGACCCTCTACGAGCAGTACTTC
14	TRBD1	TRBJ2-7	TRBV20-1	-	CSAPRDRSSYEQYF	TGCAGTGCTCCCCGGGACAGGAGCTCCTACGAGCAGTACTTC
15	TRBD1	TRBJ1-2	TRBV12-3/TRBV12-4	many	CASSFRGQRNYGYTF	TGTGCCAGCAGTTTTCGGGGACAGAGAAACTATGGCTACACCTTC
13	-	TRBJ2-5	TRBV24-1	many	CATSDWPRETQYF	TGTGCCACCAGTGATTGGCCACGGGAGACCCAGTACTTC
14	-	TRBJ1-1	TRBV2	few	CASSEGWQNTEAFF	TGTGCCAGCAGTGAAGGATGGCAGAACACTGAAGCTTTCTTT
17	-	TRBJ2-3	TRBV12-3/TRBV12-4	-	CTSSNLGGGTATDTQYF	TGCACCAGCAGCAATTTAGGGGGCGGGACTGCCACAGATACGCAGTATTTT
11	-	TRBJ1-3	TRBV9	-	CASGGTRGIYF	TGTGCCAGCGGAGGGACGAGGGGCATATATTTT
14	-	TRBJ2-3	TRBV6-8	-	CASRSGDRTDTQYF	TGTGCCAGTAGAAGCGGAGATCGCACAGATACGCAGTATTTT
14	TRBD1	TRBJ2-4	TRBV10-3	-	CAIGDRDRDNIQYF	TGTGCCATCGGGGACCGGGACAGGGATAACATTCAGTACTTC
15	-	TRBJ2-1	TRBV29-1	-	CSATWAGTTPNEQFF	TGCAGCGCCACGTGGGCGGGAACTACCCCCAATGAGCAGTTCTTC